The clone carrying this T cell receptor (beta chain) was counted between two and nine times. The data were taken from a study of patients and donors after allogeneic stem cell transplantation. From the RT-PCR reads, TCRdb called clonotypes with MiXCR, one entry per CDR3 protein. The table includes over 200,000 distinct CDR3 sequences, 38% detected once. The V end was cut by 8 bases, the J end by 0 bases, with 19 bases between. Germline V gene lookup returns CDR1 WSHSY and CDR2 SAAADI. CDR3 length: 16 residues. The sequence came from a human donor who was either an allogeneic HSCT recipient or a stem cell or donor lymphocyte infusion donor (not recorded which). It is not recorded whose cells these are; they may come from a transplant donor. The V call is TRBV10-2, the J call TRBJ1-1; tentative D call: TRBD1 (6 bases). Sequenced input: blood, either unsorted or a sorted T cell fraction (not recorded which). This CDR3 reads CASLGRGFGMNTEAFF. CDR3 nucleotide sequence: TGCGCCAGCCTTGGCAGGGGCTTTGGGATGAACACTGAAGCTTTCTTT.